These T cell receptor beta chains were read from a single sample in a study of T cell changes during pregnancy in multiple sclerosis. Assay: immunoSEQ multiplex PCR; the TCRdb copy retains only in-frame clones and omits some. The data contain around 33,000 clones, 90% to 95% of them seen just once; the ten biggest clones take up 0.4% to 0.6%. The source was CD4+ T cells from peripheral blood mononuclear cells, collected after pregnancy. The receptors shown here come from a female donor with multiple sclerosis, enrolled in a pregnancy study. CDR3s include the opening cysteine and the closing phenylalanine or tryptophan. The D gene is left open where the match is weak. The size entry is marked missing in some rows and otherwise reads once, few, many or a size class.

TRBJ2-2 - TRBV10-3 TRBD1 TGTGCCATCAGTGAGTCGGGTACCCGGACAGGGACCACCGGGGAGCTGTTTTTT CAISESGTRTGTTGELFF
TRBJ2-7 once TRBV4-3 TRBD2 TGCGCCAGCAGCCAAGAGGCTGGACTAGAAAGCGAGCAGTACTTC CASSQEAGLESEQYF
TRBJ1-2 once TRBV28 - TGTGCCAGCAGGACCGCGGGGGGGGAAGACTATGGCTACACCTTC CASRTAGGEDYGYTF
TRBJ2-1 - TRBV18 TRBD2 TGTGCCAGCCTTGGACTAGCGGGGATCGCCTACAATGAGCAGTTCTTC CASLGLAGIAYNEQFF
TRBJ2-7 - TRBV18 - TGTGCCAGCTCACCGCTGGCGGGGATAAGGACCTACGAGCAGTACTTC CASSPLAGIRTYEQYF
TRBJ2-7 - TRBV28 - TGTGCCAGCAGTACAGGGATAGCTTCGTGGGGCGAGCAGTACTTC CASSTGIASWGEQYF
TRBJ1-2 few TRBV28 - TGTGCCAGCACCACGGGGGTCATCAACTATGGCTACACCTTC CASTTGVINYGYTF
TRBJ2-6 - TRBV27 - TGTGCCAGCAGTAAAACTTCCACTAGCAGTTTCTCTGGGGCCAACGTCCTGACTTTC CASSKTSTSSFSGANVLTF
TRBJ1-1 - TRBV7-2 - TGTGCCAGCAGCTTAGGGGGCGGTACTGAAGCTTTCTTT CASSLGGGTEAFF
TRBJ2-5 - TRBV7-2 TRBD2 TGTGCCACAAATCTAGCGGGGGGGTCGGGTGGGACCCAGTACTTC CATNLAGGSGGTQYF
TRBJ2-3 - TRBV5-1 TRBD1 TGCGCCAGCAGCTTGAAGTCAGGGGGCGGCACAGATACGCAGTATTTT CASSLKSGGGTDTQYF
TRBJ2-1 - TRBV5-4 - TGTGCCAGCAGCCGTCAGGGTCTCCCTACATCAGGGTTCTTC CASSRQGLPTSGFF
TRBJ2-7 - TRBV29-1 - TGCAGCGTTGTTAACAGGGCCTACGAGCAGTACTTC CSVVNRAYEQYF
TRBJ2-1 - TRBV5-1 TRBD2 TGCGCCAGCAGCTTGGATCCTAGCGGGGCGACCCCCTCCTACAATGAGCAGTTCTTC CASSLDPSGATPSYNEQFF
TRBJ2-2 - TRBV5-8 TRBD1 TGTGCCAGCAGCCGAAAATCGACAGGGTCCGGGGAGCTGTTTTTT CASSRKSTGSGELFF
TRBJ2-5 - TRBV18 TRBD2 TGTGCCAGCTCACCACTAGCGGGGGCCTGGCAAGAGACCCAGTACTTC CASSPLAGAWQETQYF
TRBJ1-6 few TRBV29-1 TRBD1 TGCAGCGTTCAGACAGGGGGCAATTCACCCCTCCACTTT CSVQTGGNSPLHF
TRBJ2-1 - TRBV7-3 TRBD2 TGTGCCAGCAGCTCTAACGGGGGGGCCGACAATGAGCAGTTCTTC CASSSNGGADNEQFF
TRBJ1-1 - TRBV6-1 TRBD1 TGTGCCAGCACTAGGGACACAGGGGGATTCACTGAAGCTTTCTTT CASTRDTGGFTEAFF